One and the same sample provided the 15 T cell receptor beta chains below, sequenced in a study of blood T cell repertoires in COVID-19. Libraries were prepared by immunoSEQ multiplex PCR; TCRdb keeps only in-frame clonotypes and omits some of them. This repertoire shows roughly 80,000 clones, roughly 84% found once; its top ten account for 3.5%. The source material was peripheral blood. The source of these receptors is a middle-aged man with acute or convalescent COVID-19.

The V call is TRBV7-2, the J call TRBJ2-3; 14 positions match TRBD2. With V trimmed by 5 bases and J by 4 bases, 8 bases remained unmatched. Germline loops: CDR1 SGHTA, CDR2 FQGNSA. The CDR3 consists of 17 residues. In DNA, the CDR3 is TGTGCCAGCAGCCCGGGACTAGCGGGAGATGGACCAGATACGCAGTATTTT. Translating gives CASSPGLAGDGPDTQYF.

This chain uses TRBV4-3 with TRBJ2-5, with 12 bases that match TRBD2. Germline trimming cut 4 bases from V and 5 bases from J; bases unmatched to any gene: 5. The CDR3 is made up of 15 amino acids. Germline V lookup: CDR1 LGHNA, CDR2 YSLEER. CDR3 in amino acids: CASSPGLAGRETQYF. The CDR3 nucleotides are TGCGCCAGCAGCCCTGGACTAGCGGGAAGGGAGACCCAGTACTTC.

The chain employs TRBV4-1 and TRBJ1-4; TRBD1 aligns across 7 bases. There are 12 residues in the CDR3. The germline gives CDR1 MGHRA, CDR2 YSYEKL. V shed 10 bases, J shed 6 bases, and the junction held 5 bases outside the gene matches. The CDR3 region is CATRDSDEKLFF. The CDR3 region has the DNA TGCGCCACCAGGGACAGTGATGAAAAACTGTTTTTT.

This clone appeared a single time. The V call is TRBV9, the J call TRBJ2-7; 9 positions agree with TRBD2. Unmatched junction bases numbered 8, after V lost 0 bases and J lost 4 bases. The CDR3 runs to 16 residues. Germline CDR1 is SGDLS and CDR2 is YYNGEE. CDR3 sequence reads: CASSVEGGRARYEQYF. The CDR3 region has the DNA TGTGCCAGCAGCGTAGAGGGCGGGAGGGCCCGGTACGAGCAGTACTTC.

This clone was observed a handful of times. The chain has TRBV27 and TRBJ1-1; the match to TRBD1 covers 8 bases. The CDR3 is 16 amino acids. Germline loops: CDR1 MNHEY, CDR2 SMNVEV (reference sequence). V was clipped by 5 bases and J by 1 base; unmatched bases: 9. CDR3 loop: CASSKRTGWANTEAFF. In DNA form, the CDR3 reads TGTGCCAGCAGTAAACGGACAGGGTGGGCGAACACTGAAGCTTTCTTT.

The V and J genes are TRBV30 and TRBJ1-5; D may be TRBD1 (5 bases). V lost 2 bases, J lost 3 bases, and 8 bases lay in between. The CDR3 is made up of 13 amino acids. Per the germline V gene, CDR1 is GTSNPN and CDR2 is SVGIG (reference sequence). CDR3 region: CAWSTRDNQPQHF. CDR3 nucleotides: TGTGCCTGGAGTACCAGGGACAATCAGCCCCAGCATTTT.

A few counts support this clone. V and J are TRBV19 and TRBJ2-7, with 9 bases lining up with TRBD1. The V gene's germline CDR1 is LNHDA and CDR2 SQIVND (reference sequence). CDR3 length equals 15 residues. With 4 bases clipped from V and 7 bases from J, the junction kept 11 bases outside the gene matches. The CDR3 sequence is CASSRGQGGGGEQYF. The CDR3 DNA follows: TGTGCCAGTAGTAGGGGACAGGGAGGAGGTGGGGAGCAGTACTTC.

This rearrangement joins TRBV4-1 to TRBJ2-1; 12 positions match TRBD2. From germline, CDR1 is MGHRA and CDR2 YSYEKL. This CDR3 comprises 17 residues. The V gene end was trimmed by 3 bases and the J gene end by 8 bases; junction bases not matched to a gene: 11. CDR3 residues: CASSHQKGLAGIHEQFF. The CDR3 coding sequence is TGCGCCAGCAGCCACCAAAAGGGACTAGCGGGTATACATGAGCAGTTCTTC.

The rearrangement links TRBV3-1 (or the pseudogene TRBV3-2) to TRBJ2-7, with 7 bases matching TRBD1. The CDR3 covers 13 residues. V shed 4 bases and J 5 bases; nucleotides not matched to a gene: 5. The germline V gene encodes CDR1 LGHDT and CDR2 YNNKEL (reference sequence). Here the CDR3 reads CASSPNRGNEQYF. The CDR3 DNA reads as TGTGCCAGCAGCCCCAACAGGGGCAACGAGCAGTACTTC.

The J gene is TRBJ2-1, the V gene TRBV4-3; D may be TRBD1 (6 bases). Trimming left V 0 bases short and J 7 bases short, with 10 bases between. The CDR3 totals 14 residues. Germline CDR1 is LGHNA and CDR2 is YSLEER. In DNA form, the CDR3 reads TGCGCCAGCAGCCAAGAAAATACAGGGAATGAGCAGTTCTTC. It translates to CASSQENTGNEQFF.

The chain combines TRBV6-5 with TRBJ1-5; perhaps TRBD1 as D (5 bases). Germline V gives CDR1 MNHEY, CDR2 SVGAGI. V lost 5 bases, J lost 6 bases, and 14 bases lay in between. This CDR3 is 14 amino acids long. CDR3 sequence reads: CASSPLGGVQPQHF. Here the CDR3 DNA reads TGTGCCAGCAGTCCACTCGGGGGAGTTCAGCCCCAGCATTTT.

The chain recombines TRBV7-3 with TRBJ2-3; weak D call: TRBD2 (5 bases). CDR3 size: 14 residues. The V gene lost 5 bases and the J gene lost 3 bases, with 12 bases spanning the gap. The germline gives CDR1 SGHTA, CDR2 FQGTGA. The CDR3 DNA reads as TGTGCCAGCAGCCCTACTAGTAGGACAGATACGCAGTATTTT. Translation: CASSPTSRTDTQYF.

V and J are TRBV5-4 and TRBJ1-1; 8 positions agree with TRBD1. The CDR3 loop spans 17 amino acids. The germline V gene encodes CDR1 SGHNT and CDR2 YYREEE (reference sequence). The V segment lost 2 bases and the J segment 4 bases; nucleotides outside the gene matches: 13. The CDR3: CASSLPARRGRGTEAFF. The CDR3 DNA reads as TGTGCCAGCAGCTTACCCGCCCGCAGGGGGCGCGGCACTGAAGCTTTCTTT.

The chain employs TRBV6-1 and TRBJ1-6, with TRBD1 matching 8 bases. J lost 9 bases, V lost 10 bases, and 14 bases had no gene match. This CDR3 is 15 amino acids long. Looked up from germline, CDR1 is MNHNS and CDR2 is SASEGT. The CDR3 reads CATQFRAGGSSPLHF. The CDR3 DNA is TGTGCCACCCAATTTCGGGCAGGGGGCTCTTCACCCCTCCACTTT.

The V call is TRBV7-9, the J call TRBJ2-7, with D possibly matching TRBD1 (6 bases). The CDR3 sequence is 16 residues long. CDR1 and CDR2 (germline): SEHNR, FQNEAQ (reference sequence). V lost 6 bases and J 3 bases, leaving 21 bases between the germline ends. The CDR3 loop is CASSPNFNREVYEQYF. CDR3 sequence (DNA): TGTGCCAGCAGTCCCAACTTTAACAGGGAAGTCTACGAGCAGTACTTC.